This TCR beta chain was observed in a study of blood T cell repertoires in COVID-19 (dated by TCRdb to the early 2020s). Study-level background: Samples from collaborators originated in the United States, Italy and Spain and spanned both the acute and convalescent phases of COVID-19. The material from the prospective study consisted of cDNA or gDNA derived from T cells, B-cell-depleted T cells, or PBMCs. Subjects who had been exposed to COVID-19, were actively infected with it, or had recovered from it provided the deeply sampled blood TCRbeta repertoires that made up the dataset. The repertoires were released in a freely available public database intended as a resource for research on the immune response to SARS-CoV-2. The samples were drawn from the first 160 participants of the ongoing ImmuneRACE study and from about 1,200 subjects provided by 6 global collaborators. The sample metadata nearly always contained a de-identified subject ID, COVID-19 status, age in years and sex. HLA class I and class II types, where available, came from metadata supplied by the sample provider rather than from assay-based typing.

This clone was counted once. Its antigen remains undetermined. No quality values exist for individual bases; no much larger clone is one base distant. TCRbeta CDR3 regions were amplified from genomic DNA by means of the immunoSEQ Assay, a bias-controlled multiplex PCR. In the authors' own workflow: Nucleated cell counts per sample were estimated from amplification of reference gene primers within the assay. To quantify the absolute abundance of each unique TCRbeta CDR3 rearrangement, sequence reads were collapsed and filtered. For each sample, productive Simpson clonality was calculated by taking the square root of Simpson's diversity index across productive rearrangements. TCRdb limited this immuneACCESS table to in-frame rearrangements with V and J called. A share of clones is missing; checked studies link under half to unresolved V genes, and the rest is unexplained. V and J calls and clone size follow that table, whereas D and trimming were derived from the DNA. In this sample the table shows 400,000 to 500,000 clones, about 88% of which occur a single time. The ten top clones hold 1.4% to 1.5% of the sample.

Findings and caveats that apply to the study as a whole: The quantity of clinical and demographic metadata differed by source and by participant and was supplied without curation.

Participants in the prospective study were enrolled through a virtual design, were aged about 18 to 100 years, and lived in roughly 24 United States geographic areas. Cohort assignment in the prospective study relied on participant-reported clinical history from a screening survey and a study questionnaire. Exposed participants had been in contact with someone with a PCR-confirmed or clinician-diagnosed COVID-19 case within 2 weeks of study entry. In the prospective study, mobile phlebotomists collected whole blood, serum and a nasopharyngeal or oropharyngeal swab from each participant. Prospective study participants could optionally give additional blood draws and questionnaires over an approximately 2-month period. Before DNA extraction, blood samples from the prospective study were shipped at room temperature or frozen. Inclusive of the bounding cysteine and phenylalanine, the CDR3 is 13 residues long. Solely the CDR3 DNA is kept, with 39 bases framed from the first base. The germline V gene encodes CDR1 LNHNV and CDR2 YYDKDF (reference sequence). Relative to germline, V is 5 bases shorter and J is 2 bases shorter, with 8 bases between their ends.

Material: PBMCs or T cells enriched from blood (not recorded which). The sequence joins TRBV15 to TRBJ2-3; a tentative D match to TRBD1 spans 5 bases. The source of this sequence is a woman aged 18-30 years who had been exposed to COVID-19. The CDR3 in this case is CATSPGYTDTQYF. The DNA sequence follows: TGTGCCACCAGCCCAGGGTACACAGATACGCAGTATTTT. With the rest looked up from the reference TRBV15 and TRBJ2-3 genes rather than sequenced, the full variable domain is DAMVIQNPRYQVTQFGKPVTLSCSQTLNHNVMYWYQQKSSQAPKLLFHYYDKDFNNEADTPDNFQSRRPNTSFCFLDIRSPGLGDTAMYLCATSPGYTDTQYFGPGTRLTVL.